This T cell receptor beta chain appears in the sequencing data of a study of blood T cell repertoires in COVID-19. The overall study: T cells, B-cell-depleted T cells, or PBMCs provided the cDNA or gDNA that served as material.

The protocol was immunoSEQ multiplex PCR, while the TCRdb copy is restricted to in-frame clones and leaves out a portion. The sample has more than 110,000 clones, more than 65% seen once. V shed 2 bases and J shed 1 base, with 8 bases lying between them. Germline V gene sequence: CDR1 LGHDT, CDR2 YNNKEL (reference sequence). The CDR3 length is 14 residues. This clonotype originated in a human donor in a cohort sampled during active COVID-19. The chain joins TRBV3-1 (or the pseudogene TRBV3-2) to TRBJ1-1; weak D call: TRBD1 (5 bases). The sample comprised peripheral blood. CDR3 DNA sequence: TGTGCCAGCAGCCAAACACAGGAGAACACTGAAGCTTTCTTT. It encodes CASSQTQENTEAFF.